The 15 T cell receptor beta chains presented below share a single source sample, sequenced in a study of blood T cell repertoires in COVID-19. Sequencing used immunoSEQ multiplex PCR; TCRdb keeps in-frame clones, though not all of them. The data hold approximately 250,000 clones, with around 88% observed a single time. Sequencing was carried out using PBMCs or T cells enriched from blood (not recorded which). Every receptor here comes from a woman aged 40 to 49 with acute COVID-19.

Of note for this clone: Different DNA sequences within this sample yield the same CDR3. The J gene is TRBJ2-1, the V gene TRBV6-5; TRBD2 aligns across 11 bases. The CDR3 contains 16 residues. V dropped 3 bases and J dropped 7; count of bases not matched to a gene: 8. Germline V gives CDR1 MNHEY, CDR2 SVGAGI. DNA for the CDR3: TGTGCCAGCAGTTATTCCACTAGCGGGAGAGGTAATGAGCAGTTCTTC. This codes for CASSYSTSGRGNEQFF.

The gene calls are TRBV7-9 and TRBJ1-4; D is perhaps TRBD1 (5 bases). The ends were cut back, 7 bases at V and 0 bases at J, with 18 bases in the middle. CDR1 and CDR2 from the germline V gene are SEHNR and FQNEAQ (reference sequence). The CDR3 is made up of 17 amino acids. The CDR3 DNA follows: TGTGCCAGCACCAGATTCGACAGATTTGCAACTAATGAAAAACTGTTTTTT. It is translated as CASTRFDRFATNEKLFF.

The V and J genes are TRBV27 and TRBJ2-3; D might be TRBD2 (6 bases). V was pared by 3 bases and J by 2 bases, with 9 bases between. The length of the CDR3 is 14 residues. Germline values: CDR1 MNHEY, CDR2 SMNVEV (reference sequence). The CDR3 DNA reads as TGTGCCAGCAGTTTCATAGCGGCCACAGATACGCAGTATTTT. This sequence encodes CASSFIAATDTQYF.

V usage is TRBV25-1 and J usage is TRBJ1-2, with 7 positions matching TRBD1. Trimming cost V 6 bases and J 4 bases; bases outside gene matches: 5. Per the germline V gene, CDR1 is MGHDK and CDR2 is SYGVNS. This CDR3 is 13 amino acids long. The DNA of the CDR3 is TGTGCCAGCAGCACACAGGGGAGCTATGGCTACACCTTC. Encoded protein: CASSTQGSYGYTF.

The chain carries TRBV5-1 and TRBJ2-3, with 8 bases aligning to TRBD1. V lost 4 bases and J lost 5; bases outside the gene matches: 6. The CDR3 runs 14 residues. The germline gives CDR1 SGHRS, CDR2 YFSETQ. Here the CDR3 reads CASSQGQGGDTQYF. The CDR3 DNA is TGCGCCAGCAGCCAAGGACAGGGTGGAGATACGCAGTATTTT.

The rearrangement links TRBV6-5 to TRBJ1-1, with D perhaps TRBD1 (6 bases). V was pared by 6 bases and J by 1 base, with 9 bases between. CDR3 length: 13 residues. Germline V lookup: CDR1 MNHEY, CDR2 SVGAGI. The CDR3 DNA is TGTGCCAGCAGCATGACAGGGAACACTGAAGCTTTCTTT. This gives the protein CASSMTGNTEAFF.

This clone was observed a handful of times. The chain links TRBV5-1 to TRBJ1-1; possible D gene TRBD1, 6 bases. CDR3 length: 12 residues. V gave up 5 bases and J gave up 10 bases, with 15 bases separating them. Germline-derived CDR1 and CDR2 are SGHRS and YFSETQ. This chain's CDR3 is CASSEPGAIAFF. The CDR3 DNA reads TGCGCCAGCAGTGAGCCAGGGGCGATAGCTTTCTTT.

V usage is TRBV28 and J usage is TRBJ1-5; 8 nucleotides match TRBD1. Germline V gene sequence: CDR1 MDHEN, CDR2 SYDVKM. Trimming cost V 10 bases and J 1 base; bases outside gene matches: 9. This CDR3 comprises 15 residues. CDR3 sequence: CATTRQGASNQPQHF. As DNA, the CDR3 is TGTGCCACAACGCGGCAGGGGGCCAGCAATCAGCCCCAGCATTTT.

V usage is TRBV5-1 and J usage is TRBJ2-7, with TRBD1 as a possible D gene (6 bases). Germline-derived CDR1 and CDR2 are SGHRS and YFSETQ. The CDR3 is 16 amino acids. V was shortened by 4 bases and J by 3 bases, with 20 bases between the two germline ends. CDR3 nucleotide sequence: TGCGCCAGCAGCGGAATACAGGGTCAGGGGCTCTACGAGCAGTACTTC. Its translation is CASSGIQGQGLYEQYF.

This clone was seen a single time. V usage is TRBV6-5 and J usage is TRBJ2-3; 7 bases map to TRBD2. Trimming cost V 0 bases and J 4 bases; bases outside gene matches: 1. Per the germline V gene, CDR1 is MNHEY and CDR2 is SVGAGI. The CDR3 runs to 14 residues. The CDR3 region is CASSYSRESDTQYF. The CDR3 nucleotides read TGTGCCAGCAGTTACTCGCGGGAGTCAGATACGCAGTATTTT.

This chain connects TRBV28 to TRBJ1-4; D is unresolved. The germline V gene has CDR1 MDHEN and CDR2 SYDVKM. The CDR3 consists of 12 residues. The ends were cut back, 4 bases at V and 4 bases at J, with 4 bases in the middle. CDR3 nucleotide sequence: TGTGCCAGCAGTTCAGTTAATGAAAAACTGTTTTTT. It specifies CASSSVNEKLFF.

The J gene is TRBJ2-2, the V gene TRBV28, with 7 positions matching TRBD2. CDR3 size: 13 residues. Germline loops: CDR1 MDHEN, CDR2 SYDVKM. Trimming at V came to 7 bases and at J to 6 bases, leaving 5 bases not matched to a gene. The CDR3 DNA follows: TGTGCCAGCATCCTGGCGGGAGCCGGGGAGCTGTTTTTT. Translation: CASILAGAGELFF.

The chain uses TRBV6-2 or TRBV6-3 and TRBJ1-2; D is unclear. Germline CDR1 is MNHEY and CDR2 is SVGEGT. CDR3 length equals 14 residues. The V end was cut by 0 bases, the J end by 7 bases, with 12 bases between. CDR3 nucleotides: TGTGCCAGCAGTTACTCCGGCGGAGGACTTGGCTACACCTTC. Translated: CASSYSGGGLGYTF.

This sequence joins TRBV28 and TRBJ1-2; 8 bases line up with TRBD1. This CDR3 region has 17 residues. Germline assignment: CDR1 MDHEN and CDR2 SYDVKM. Unmatched junction bases numbered 15, after V lost 6 bases and J lost 3 bases. The CDR3 protein is CASRSTGGKDFDYGYTF. CDR3 nucleotides: TGTGCCAGCAGATCAACAGGGGGTAAGGATTTTGACTATGGCTACACCTTC.

V and J are TRBV9 and TRBJ2-2; D is uncertain. This CDR3 is built from 15 residues. Germline V gene data show CDR1 as SGDLS and CDR2 as YYNGEE. Trimming stripped 0 bases from V and 1 base from J, with 7 bases between. The CDR3 DNA reads as TGTGCCAGCAGCGTAGGGGCTGGGAACACCGGGGAGCTGTTTTTT. It yields the protein CASSVGAGNTGELFF.